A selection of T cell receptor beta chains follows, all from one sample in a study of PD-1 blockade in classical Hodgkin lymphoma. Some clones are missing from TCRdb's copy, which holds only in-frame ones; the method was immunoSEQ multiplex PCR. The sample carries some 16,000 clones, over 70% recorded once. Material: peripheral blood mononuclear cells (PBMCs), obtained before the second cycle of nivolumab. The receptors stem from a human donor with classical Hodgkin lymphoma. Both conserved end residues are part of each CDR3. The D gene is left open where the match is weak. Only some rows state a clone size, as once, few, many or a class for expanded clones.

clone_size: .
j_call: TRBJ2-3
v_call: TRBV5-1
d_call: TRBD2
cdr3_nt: TGCGCCAGCAGCGGGCGGGAGAGGCCCGATACGCAGTATTTT
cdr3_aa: CASSGRERPDTQYF

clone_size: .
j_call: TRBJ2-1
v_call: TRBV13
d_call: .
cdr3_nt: TGTGCCAGCACCACAGCGGGCGGCTCCTACAATGAGCAGTTCTTC
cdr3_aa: CASTTAGGSYNEQFF

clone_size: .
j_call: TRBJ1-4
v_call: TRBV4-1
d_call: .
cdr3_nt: TGCGCCAGCAGCCAGTTCCCCCTTCCCGGGGGAGGGGAAAAACTGTTTTTT
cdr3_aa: CASSQFPLPGGGEKLFF

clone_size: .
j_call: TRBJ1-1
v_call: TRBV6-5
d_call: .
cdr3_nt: TGTGCCAGCAGTCGACACCTCTTAATGAACACTGAAGCTTTCTTT
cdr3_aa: CASSRHLLMNTEAFF

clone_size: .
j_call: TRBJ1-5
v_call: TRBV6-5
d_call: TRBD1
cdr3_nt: TGTGCCAGCACCTACGACAGGGCGGGCAATCAGCCCCAGCATTTT
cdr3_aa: CASTYDRAGNQPQHF

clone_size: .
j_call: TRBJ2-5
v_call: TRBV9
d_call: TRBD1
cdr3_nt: TGTGCCAGCAGTTCTTACGGGACAGGTGGGGGGACCCAGTACTTC
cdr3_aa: CASSSYGTGGGTQYF

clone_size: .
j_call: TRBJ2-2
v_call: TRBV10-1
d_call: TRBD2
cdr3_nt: TGCGCCAGCACCGAGCCGACTAGCGACGAACACCGGGGAGCTGTTTTT
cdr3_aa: CASTEPTSDEHRGAVF

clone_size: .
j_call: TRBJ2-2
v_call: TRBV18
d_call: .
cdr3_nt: TGTGCCAGCTCACCGGGGTCGAACACCGGGGAGCTGTTTTTT
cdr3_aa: CASSPGSNTGELFF

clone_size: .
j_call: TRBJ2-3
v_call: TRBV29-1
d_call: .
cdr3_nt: TGCAGCGTTGGACTAGGAGGCACAGATACGCAGTATTTT
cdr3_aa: CSVGLGGTDTQYF

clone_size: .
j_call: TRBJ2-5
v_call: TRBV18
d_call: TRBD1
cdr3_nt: TGTGCCAGCTCACCGTATATTATATCCGGGACAGGGCCAGAGACCCAGTACTTC
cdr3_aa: CASSPYIISGTGPETQYF

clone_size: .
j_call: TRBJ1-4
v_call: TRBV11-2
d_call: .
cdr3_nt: TGTGCCAGCAGCTTACCAGGGACCGAAAAACTGTTTTTT
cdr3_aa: CASSLPGTEKLFF

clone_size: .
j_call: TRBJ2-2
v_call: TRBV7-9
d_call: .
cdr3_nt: TGTGCCAGCAGCTTAAGGAAAGGAATATGGTATGCCGGGGAGCTGTTTTTT
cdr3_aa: CASSLRKGIWYAGELFF

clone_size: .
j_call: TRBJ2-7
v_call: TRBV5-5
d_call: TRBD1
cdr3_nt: TGTGCCAGCAGACCGACCTCCGGGACAGGGGCAGGCGAGCAGTACTTC
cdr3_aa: CASRPTSGTGAGEQYF

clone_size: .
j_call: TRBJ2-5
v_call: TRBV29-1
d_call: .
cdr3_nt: TGCAGCGCCCTGGGCGCTGGGGACAAAAGGTTGTGGGAGCAGTACTTC
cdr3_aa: CSALGAGDKRLWEQYF

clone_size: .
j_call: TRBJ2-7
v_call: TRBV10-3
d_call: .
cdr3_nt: TGTGCCATCAGTGGAAACTACGAGCAGTACTTC
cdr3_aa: CAISGNYEQYF

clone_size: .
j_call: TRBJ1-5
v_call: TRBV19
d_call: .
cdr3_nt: TGTGCCAGTAGTATAACCCCTTATAGCAATCAGCCCCAGCATTTT
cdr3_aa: CASSITPYSNQPQHF

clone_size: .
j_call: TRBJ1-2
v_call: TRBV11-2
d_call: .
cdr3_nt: TGTGCCAGCAGGGCGGGGGGTGGTGGGCTAGATGGCTACACCTTC
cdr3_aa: CASRAGGGGLDGYTF

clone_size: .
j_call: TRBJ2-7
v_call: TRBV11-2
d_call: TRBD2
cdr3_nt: TGTGCCAGCAGCTTTGGCGGGAGCTACGAGCAGTACTTC
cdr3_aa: CASSFGGSYEQYF

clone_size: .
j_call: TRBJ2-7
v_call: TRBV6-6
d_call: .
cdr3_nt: TGTGCCAGCAGTTTTGAAGGGACCTACGAGCAGTACTTC
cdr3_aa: CASSFEGTYEQYF

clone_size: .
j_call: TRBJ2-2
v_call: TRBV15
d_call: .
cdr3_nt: TGTGCCACCAGCAGAGAGGGGTTGGGCACCGGGGAGCTGTTTTTT
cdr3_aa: CATSREGLGTGELFF

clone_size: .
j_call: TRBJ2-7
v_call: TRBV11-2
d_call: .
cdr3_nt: TGTGCCAGCAGCCCTATTCCCTACGAGCAGTACTTC
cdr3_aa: CASSPIPYEQYF

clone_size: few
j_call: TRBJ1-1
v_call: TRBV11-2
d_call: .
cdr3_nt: TGTGCCAGCAGCTCAGAGTGGGGACCTGAAGCTTTCTTT
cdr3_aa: CASSSEWGPEAFF

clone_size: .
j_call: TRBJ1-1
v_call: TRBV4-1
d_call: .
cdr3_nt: TGCGCCAGCAGCCAAGAAATGGGGGGCACTGAAGCTTTCTTT
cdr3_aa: CASSQEMGGTEAFF

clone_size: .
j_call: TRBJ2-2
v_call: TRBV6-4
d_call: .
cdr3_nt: TGTGCCAGCAGTGACGCGACTGGGGGGGCTGACACCGGGGAGCTGTTTTTT
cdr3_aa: CASSDATGGADTGELFF

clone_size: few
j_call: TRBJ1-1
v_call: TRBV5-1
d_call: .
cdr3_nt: TGCGCCAGCAGCCCACCGGGGGGGAACACTGAAGCTTTCTTT
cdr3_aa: CASSPPGGNTEAFF

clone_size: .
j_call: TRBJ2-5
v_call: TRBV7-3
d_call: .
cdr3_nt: TGTGCCAGCAGCAGGACTAAGTCAGAGACCCAGTACTTC
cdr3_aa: CASSRTKSETQYF

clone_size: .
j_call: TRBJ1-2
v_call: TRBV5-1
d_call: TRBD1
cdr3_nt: TGCGCCAGCAGCTCGTGGGACAGGAACGACTATGGCTACACCTTC
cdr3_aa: CASSSWDRNDYGYTF

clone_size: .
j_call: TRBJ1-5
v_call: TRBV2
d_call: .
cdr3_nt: TGTGCCAGCAATCACAGGGGCAATCAGCCCCAGCATTTT
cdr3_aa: CASNHRGNQPQHF

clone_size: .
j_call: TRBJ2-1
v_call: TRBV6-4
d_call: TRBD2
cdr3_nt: TGTGCCAGCAGTGAGAGAAGCGGGGGTTCCAATGAGCAGTTCTTC
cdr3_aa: CASSERSGGSNEQFF

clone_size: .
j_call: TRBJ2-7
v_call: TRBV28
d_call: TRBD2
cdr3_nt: TGTGCCAGCAGTTTCAGGACGTTTAGCGGGGGATACGAGCAGTACTTC
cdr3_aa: CASSFRTFSGGYEQYF

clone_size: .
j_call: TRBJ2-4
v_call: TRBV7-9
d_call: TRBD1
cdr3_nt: TGTGCCAGCAGCTTAGCAGGGGGCTTAGACATTCAGTACTTC
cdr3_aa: CASSLAGGLDIQYF

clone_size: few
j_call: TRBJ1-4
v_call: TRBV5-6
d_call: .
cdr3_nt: TGTGCCAGCAGCTATGGTTTCGCTAATGAAAAACTGTTTTTT
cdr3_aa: CASSYGFANEKLFF

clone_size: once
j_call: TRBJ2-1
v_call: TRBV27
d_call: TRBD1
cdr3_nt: TGTGCCAGCCCCCACAGGGGCGGCCACAATGAGCAGTTCTTC
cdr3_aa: CASPHRGGHNEQFF

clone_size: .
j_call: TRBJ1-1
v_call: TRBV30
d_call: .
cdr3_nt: TGTGCCTGGAGGAACAACCGGGGAGCTTTCTTT
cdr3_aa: CAWRNNRGAFF

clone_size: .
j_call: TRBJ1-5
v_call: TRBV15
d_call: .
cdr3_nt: TGTGCCACCAGCAGAGTTACGTATAGCAATCAGCCCCAGCATTTT
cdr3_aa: CATSRVTYSNQPQHF

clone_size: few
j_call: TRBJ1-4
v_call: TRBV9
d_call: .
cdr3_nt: TGTGCCAGCAGCGGGTCGCCGGCAACTAATGAAAAACTGTTTTTT
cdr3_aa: CASSGSPATNEKLFF

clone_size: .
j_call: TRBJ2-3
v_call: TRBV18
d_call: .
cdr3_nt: TGTGCCAGCTCGCCTGTAGGGGGAACGCAGTATTTT
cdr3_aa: CASSPVGGTQYF

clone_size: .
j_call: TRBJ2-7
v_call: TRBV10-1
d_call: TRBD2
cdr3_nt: TGCGCCAGCGGAGGATCCGGCGGGAGCTACGAGCAGTACTTC
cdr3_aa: CASGGSGGSYEQYF

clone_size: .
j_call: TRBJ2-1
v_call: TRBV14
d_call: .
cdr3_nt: TGTGCCAGCAGCCTCTACACCACCTGGGAGCCACACAATGAGCAGTTCTTC
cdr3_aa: CASSLYTTWEPHNEQFF

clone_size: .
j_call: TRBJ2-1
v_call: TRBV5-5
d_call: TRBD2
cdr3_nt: TGTGCCAGCAGCCTCCCCGGGACTAGCGGCATCAATGAGCAGTTCTTC
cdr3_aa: CASSLPGTSGINEQFF

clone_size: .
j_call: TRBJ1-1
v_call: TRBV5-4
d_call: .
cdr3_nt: TGTGCCAGCAGCTTGGCCCTGAACACTGAAGCTTTCTTT
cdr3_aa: CASSLALNTEAFF

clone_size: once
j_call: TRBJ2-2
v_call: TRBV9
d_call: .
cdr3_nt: TGTGCCAGCAGCGTATCCCCTACGAACACCGGGGAGCTGTTTTTT
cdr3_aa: CASSVSPTNTGELFF

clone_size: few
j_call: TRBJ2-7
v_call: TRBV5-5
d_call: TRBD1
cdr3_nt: TGTGCCAGCAGCACGGGACAGGGGTCGCGTGAGCAGTACTTC
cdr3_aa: CASSTGQGSREQYF

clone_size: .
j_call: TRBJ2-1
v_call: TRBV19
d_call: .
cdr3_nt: TGTGCCAGTAGTATAGCGGTTGGGGGAACTTACAATGAGCAGTTCTTC
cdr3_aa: CASSIAVGGTYNEQFF

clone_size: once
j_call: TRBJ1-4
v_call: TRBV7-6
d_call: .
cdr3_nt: TGTGCCAGCAGCTTGGGTAGGGGTGCTCAGCTATCTGAAAAACTGTTTTTT
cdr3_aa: CASSLGRGAQLSEKLFF

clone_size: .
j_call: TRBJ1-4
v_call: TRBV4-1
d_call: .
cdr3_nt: TGCGCCAGCAGCCAAGAGTGGGCCCTTAATGAAAAACTGTTTTTT
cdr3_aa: CASSQEWALNEKLFF

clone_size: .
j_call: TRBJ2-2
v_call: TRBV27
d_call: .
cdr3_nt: TGTGCCAGCAGTACGTTAACCGGGGAGCTGTTTTTT
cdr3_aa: CASSTLTGELFF

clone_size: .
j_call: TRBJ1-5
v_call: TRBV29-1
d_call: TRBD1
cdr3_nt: TGCAGCGTTAGACAGGGGGAAGGTCAGCCCCAGCATTTT
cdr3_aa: CSVRQGEGQPQHF